The source of this TCR beta chain is a study of CD8 T cells in ankylosing spondylitis. Findings and limits, study-wide: It was reported that disease-linked clones were significantly enriched in matched ankylosing spondylitis synovial fluid. Earlier studies detected some motif variants in reactive arthritis synovial fluid and blood. Disease-linked clones bore a CD8+ phenotype and were relatively rare in peripheral blood. Within ankylosing spondylitis blood, a TCR beta motif made up of eight highly homologous variants appeared to be characteristic.

TCRdb redid the calling of the 5' RACE reads with MiXCR, one entry per CDR3 protein. The sample lists fewer than 250,000 distinct CDR3 sequences; about 17% were seen once. This clonotype appeared a few times. What it binds is not known. The CDR3 loop spans 15 amino acids. From germline, CDR1 is SGHRS and CDR2 YFSETQ. V was cut by 3 bases and J by 1 base, with 13 bases left in between. The rearrangement links TRBV5-1 to TRBJ1-1, with a weak D call TRBD1 (5 bases). The source of this sequence is a male donor with ankylosing spondylitis. The sequenced material came from blood, either unsorted or a sorted T cell fraction (not recorded which). CDR3 coding DNA: TGCGCCAGCAGCTGGGGACCCCAGGCGAACACTGAAGCTTTCTTT. It yields the protein CASSWGPQANTEAFF.